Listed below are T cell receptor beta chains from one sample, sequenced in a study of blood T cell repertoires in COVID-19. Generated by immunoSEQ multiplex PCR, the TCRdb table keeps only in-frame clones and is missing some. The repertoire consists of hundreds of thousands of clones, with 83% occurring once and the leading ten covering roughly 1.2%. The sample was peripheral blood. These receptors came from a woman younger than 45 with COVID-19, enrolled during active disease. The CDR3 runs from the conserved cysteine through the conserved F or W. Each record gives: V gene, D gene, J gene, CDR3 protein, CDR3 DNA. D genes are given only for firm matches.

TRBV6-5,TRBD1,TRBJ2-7,CASRTGTGRYEQYF,TGTGCCAGCAGGACCGGGACAGGACGCTACGAGCAGTACTTC
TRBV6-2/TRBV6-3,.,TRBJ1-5,CASSYGDRWSNQPQHF,TGTGCCAGCAGTTACGGAGACAGGTGGAGCAATCAGCCCCAGCATTTT
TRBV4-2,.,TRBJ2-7,CASSQELGGAPYEQYF,TGTGCCAGCAGCCAAGAGCTAGGCGGGGCCCCCTACGAGCAGTACTTC
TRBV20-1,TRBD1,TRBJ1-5,CSASRLGGQGNNQPQHF,TGCAGTGCTAGTAGATTGGGGGGACAGGGGAACAATCAGCCCCAGCATTTT
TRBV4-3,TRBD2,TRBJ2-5,CASSQDAGRGETQYF,TGCGCCAGCAGCCAAGACGCAGGGAGGGGAGAGACCCAGTACTTC
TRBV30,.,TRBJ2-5,CAWNSFQETQYF,TGTGCCTGGAATTCCTTCCAAGAGACCCAGTACTTC
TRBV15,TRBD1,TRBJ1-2,CATSRQPGTGGYGYTF,TGTGCCACCAGCAGGCAACCCGGGACAGGGGGCTATGGCTACACCTTC
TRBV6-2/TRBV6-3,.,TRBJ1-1,CASSGPQLSRAEAFF,TGTGCCAGCAGTGGGCCACAGCTATCGCGGGCTGAAGCTTTCTTT
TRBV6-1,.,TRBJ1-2,CASSSTGEGGYTF,TGTGCCAGCAGTTCCACAGGCGAAGGTGGCTACACCTTC
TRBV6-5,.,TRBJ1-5,CASSYAGSNQPQHF,TGTGCCAGCAGTTACGCAGGGTCCAACCAGCCCCAGCATTTT